What follows describes a single TCR beta chain. The sample belongs to a study of glioma-infiltrating T cells. Amplification of TCR alpha and beta CDR3 regions from RNA used iRepertoire nested multiplex PCR. TCRdb re-called the multiplex PCR reads with MiXCR, one entry per CDR3 protein. The sample holds roughly 350,000 distinct CDR3 sequences; around 38% are singletons and the top ten take around 11%. In germline, CDR1 is KGHDR, CDR2 SFDVKD. J was trimmed by 11 bases and V by 4 bases; bases with no gene match: 8. The CDR3 runs 13 residues. This TCR came from a human donor with low-grade glioma or glioblastoma, undergoing nonglioma brain surgery, or in good health (not recorded which). Sequencing used glioma tissue, nonneoplastic brain tissue, or PBMCs (not recorded which). V is TRBV24-1 and J is TRBJ2-7, with 9 bases identical to TRBD1. CDR3 nucleotide sequence: TGTGCCACCAGTGAATCCGACAGGGGGGAGAAGTACTTC. Its protein product is CATSESDRGEKYF.